The 32 T cell receptor beta chains reported below all come from one sample, sequenced in a study of cytomegalovirus exposure and HLA in healthy donors. Use of 60 Vbeta and 13 Jbeta primers characterized the PCR. The method was immunoSEQ multiplex PCR; TCRdb's version includes in-frame clones alone and lacks a portion of them. The data show about 200,000 clones, more than 60% seen once. Source material: PBMCs. These receptor sequences come from a man aged 45 to 65 in good health and CMV-seronegative.

This chain joins TRBV4-1 and TRBJ1-4, with D possibly TRBD1 on 6 matching bases. Germline-derived CDR1 and CDR2 are MGHRA and YSYEKL. V gave up 5 bases and J gave up 7 bases, with 14 bases separating them. The length of the CDR3 is 14 residues. CDR3 protein: CASSRTAVGEKLFF. The CDR3 nucleotides read TGCGCCAGCAGCAGGACAGCCGTTGGTGAAAAACTGTTTTTT.

The chain has TRBV28 and TRBJ2-5; 10 bases fit TRBD1. The germline gives CDR1 MDHEN, CDR2 SYDVKM. Trimming removed 2 bases from V and 5 bases from J; junction bases left unmatched: 2. This CDR3 spans 14 amino acids. CDR3 nucleotides: TGTGCCAGCAGTTTAGGGACAGGGGTGGAGACCCAGTACTTC. It is translated as CASSLGTGVETQYF.

The CDR3 is CASSRTEAFF. The CDR3 DNA reads as TGTGCCAGCAGCCGGACAGAAGCTTTCTTT. The chain recombines TRBV2 with TRBJ1-1; a weak D match, TRBD1 (5 bases). V gave up 6 bases and J gave up 8 bases, with 7 bases separating them. Germline V lookup: CDR1 SNHLY, CDR2 FYNNEI. CDR3 size: 10 residues.

The genes are TRBV5-4 and TRBJ1-5; 8 bases fit TRBD1. The germline V gene encodes CDR1 SGHNT and CDR2 YYREEE (reference sequence). This CDR3 spans 15 amino acids. V lost 4 bases and J lost 4; bases outside the gene matches: 7. Here the CDR3 DNA reads TGTGCCAGCAGCAACTTAGGACAGGGAAATCAGCCCCAGCATTTT. Its translation is CASSNLGQGNQPQHF.

The rearrangement joins TRBV27 to TRBJ2-1; D perhaps matches TRBD2 (5 bases). V shed 6 bases and J shed 1 base, with 10 bases lying between them. CDR3 length: 14 amino acids. CDR1 and CDR2 from the germline V gene are MNHEY and SMNVEV (reference sequence). The CDR3 bases are TGTGCCAGCAGCACGGGATCATCCTACAATGAGCAGTTCTTC. This gives the protein CASSTGSSYNEQFF.

The chain recombines TRBV18 with TRBJ2-1, with 9 bases that match TRBD1. The CDR3 is made up of 15 amino acids. Germline V gene data show CDR1 as KGHSH and CDR2 as LQKENI. After removal of 3 bases from V and 7 bases from J, the junction contained 7 bases not matched to a gene. The CDR3 sequence: CASSPRTGEGNEQFF. The CDR3 nucleotides are TGTGCCAGCTCACCGCGGACAGGGGAGGGGAATGAGCAGTTCTTC.

The chain carries TRBV7-9 and TRBJ2-1; 7 nucleotides agree with TRBD2. Germline V lookup: CDR1 SEHNR, CDR2 FQNEAQ (reference sequence). The junction had 10 bases not matched to a gene; V was cut back by 2 bases and J by 0 bases. CDR3 length: 18 residues. The CDR3 reads CASSLHPAGGSSYNEQFF. CDR3 bases: TGTGCCAGCAGCTTACATCCCGCGGGCGGGAGCTCCTACAATGAGCAGTTCTTC.

The chain combines TRBV27 with TRBJ2-1; TRBD2 matches at 7 bases. Losses at the gene ends were 2 bases for V and 5 bases for J; bases not matched to a gene: 6. The germline gives CDR1 MNHEY, CDR2 SMNVEV (reference sequence). This CDR3 is built from 15 residues. In DNA, the CDR3 is TGTGCCAGCAGTTTAGGAGCGGGACTACACAATGAGCAGTTCTTC. Its protein product is CASSLGAGLHNEQFF.

V is TRBV19 and J is TRBJ1-5; possibly TRBD1 for D (6 bases). The CDR3 has 13 amino acids. In germline, CDR1 is LNHDA, CDR2 SQIVND (reference sequence). V lost 6 bases to trimming and J lost 7 bases, with 13 bases between them. The CDR3 here is CASRHREGQPQHF. CDR3 in DNA: TGTGCCAGTAGACACAGGGAAGGCCAGCCCCAGCATTTT.

This clone has a single count. The rearrangement links TRBV6-6 to TRBJ2-1; 7 bases line up with TRBD2. J gave up 7 bases and V 7 bases, and 13 bases lay outside the gene matches. This CDR3 is 15 amino acids long. Per the germline V gene, CDR1 is MNHNY and CDR2 is SVGAGI (reference sequence). The CDR3 nucleotides are TGTGCCAGCATCGAGCGGGACCAGGGATTAAATGAGCAGTTCTTC. Translation: CASIERDQGLNEQFF.

V and J are TRBV28 and TRBJ1-5; 8 bases are shared with TRBD1. Trimming took 4 bases from V and 0 from J; bases not matched to a gene: 5. Germline V lookup: CDR1 MDHEN, CDR2 SYDVKM. The CDR3 is 16 amino acids. In DNA, the CDR3 is TGTGCCAGCAGTTCCGGGACAGGCTTTAGCAATCAGCCCCAGCATTTT. Protein product: CASSSGTGFSNQPQHF.

J is TRBJ2-6 and V is TRBV7-9, with D unresolved. Germline-derived CDR1 and CDR2 are SEHNR and FQNEAQ (reference sequence). V dropped 5 bases and J dropped 5 bases, with 7 bases sitting between them. The CDR3 is 13 residues long. In DNA form, the CDR3 reads TGTGCCAGCAGCCAAGCAAGGGCCAACGTCCTGACTTTC. Residues: CASSQARANVLTF.

The chain links TRBV11-3 to TRBJ2-6; 7 bases match TRBD1. V was clipped by 4 bases and J by 12 bases; unmatched bases: 9. This CDR3 has 14 residues. Germline values: CDR1 SGHNT, CDR2 YENEEA. This chain's CDR3 is CASSYGTVSSVLTF. The CDR3 DNA follows: TGTGCCAGCAGCTATGGGACAGTCTCTAGCGTCCTGACTTTC.

This clone was observed a handful of times. This chain uses TRBV7-2 with TRBJ2-3, with D possibly TRBD1 on 6 matching bases. This CDR3 has 14 residues. Germline V gene data show CDR1 as SGHTA and CDR2 as FQGNSA. V shed 1 base and J shed 2 bases, with 7 bases lying between them. Here the CDR3 reads CASSLGQVTDTQYF. The CDR3 DNA follows: TGTGCCAGCAGCTTAGGACAGGTCACAGATACGCAGTATTTT.

This rearrangement joins TRBV27 to TRBJ1-2; D is possibly TRBD1 (6 bases). Deletions cut 2 bases from V and 0 bases from J, with 16 bases between. This CDR3 is 17 amino acids long. CDR1 is MNHEY and CDR2 is SMNVEV in the germline V gene (reference sequence). The CDR3 loop is CASSLRPPRTANYGYTF. CDR3 in DNA: TGTGCCAGCAGTTTAAGGCCCCCTCGGACAGCTAACTATGGCTACACCTTC.

The chain recombines TRBV7-9 with TRBJ2-1; D possibly corresponds to TRBD2 (5 bases). V was clipped by 0 bases and J by 3 bases, with 9 bases between them. The CDR3 runs 15 residues. CDR1 and CDR2 from the germline V gene are SEHNR and FQNEAQ (reference sequence). The chain's CDR3 is CASSLAGAYYNEQFF. The CDR3 coding sequence is TGTGCCAGCAGCTTAGCGGGAGCATACTACAATGAGCAGTTCTTC.

J is TRBJ1-4 and V is TRBV27; TRBD1 matches 8 bases. V lost 5 bases and J lost 8; bases outside the gene matches: 19. This CDR3 is 18 amino acids long. CDR1 MNHEY and CDR2 SMNVEV come from the germline V gene (reference sequence). The CDR3 loop is CASSHRTGRPPMEEKLFF. The CDR3 bases are TGTGCCAGCAGTCACCGGACAGGGAGGCCCCCTATGGAAGAAAAACTGTTTTTT.

The rearrangement uses TRBV5-6 and TRBJ2-3, with TRBD2 matching over 13 bases. The CDR3 has 16 amino acids. Losses at the gene ends were 4 bases for V and 5 bases for J; bases not matched to a gene: 7. The germline V gene encodes CDR1 SGHDT and CDR2 YYEEEE. The CDR3 DNA follows: TGTGCCAGCAGCCCTAGGACTAGCGGGAGTGTAGATACGCAGTATTTT. The encoded protein is CASSPRTSGSVDTQYF.

The chain has TRBV5-5 and TRBJ1-5; D gene ambiguous. CDR3 length equals 15 residues. The ends were cut back, 0 bases at V and 0 bases at J, with 7 bases in the middle. Germline V lookup: CDR1 SGHKS, CDR2 YYEKEE (reference sequence). CDR3 loop: CASSLGLYSNQPQHF. The CDR3 region has the DNA TGTGCCAGCAGCTTGGGTCTTTATAGCAATCAGCCCCAGCATTTT.

The gene calls are TRBV28 and TRBJ1-4; 7 bases match TRBD1. Germline CDR1 is MDHEN and CDR2 is SYDVKM. CDR3 length equals 14 residues. The junction had 8 bases not matched to a gene; V was cut back by 5 bases and J by 8 bases. Here the CDR3 DNA reads TGTGCCAGCAGTCGTGGACAGGCGGGGGAAAAACTGTTTTTT. It codes for CASSRGQAGEKLFF.

This clone was observed a single time. The J gene is TRBJ1-1, the V gene TRBV11-3; D possibly corresponds to TRBD1 (5 bases). V was cut by 3 bases and J by 7 bases, with 12 bases left in between. The CDR3 is made up of 13 amino acids. Germline V gene data show CDR1 as SGHNT and CDR2 as YENEEA. For the CDR3, the DNA is TGTGCCAGCAGCTTTAGGGGTGAACATGAAGCTTTCTTT. Translation: CASSFRGEHEAFF.

This clone was observed a handful of times. The chain employs TRBV21-1 and TRBJ1-2. TRBV21-1 is a known pseudogene. This CDR3 spans 13 amino acids. Written as DNA, the CDR3 is TGTGCCAGCAGCAAGGTTCAACTCTATGGCTACACCTTC. Translation gives CASSKVQLYGYTF.

The chain employs TRBV6-6 and TRBJ1-5; 7 bases are shared with TRBD1. Germline assignment: CDR1 MNHNY and CDR2 SVGAGI (reference sequence). There are 15 residues in the CDR3. J was trimmed by 7 bases and V by 8 bases; bases with no gene match: 14. The CDR3 loop reads CASQGRGQGGQPQHF. The CDR3 DNA is TGTGCCAGCCAGGGGAGAGGGCAGGGGGGACAGCCCCAGCATTTT.

This chain joins TRBV5-4 and TRBJ2-3, with D tentatively TRBD2 (6 bases). The germline gives CDR1 SGHNT, CDR2 YYREEE (reference sequence). V lost 4 bases and J lost 3, with 15 bases in between. The CDR3 totals 15 residues. Written as DNA, the CDR3 is TGTGCCAGCAGCCTACTTAGCGGACCTACAGATACGCAGTATTTT. This encodes CASSLLSGPTDTQYF.

The chain has TRBV28 and TRBJ1-3; D not resolved. Germline CDR1 reads MDHEN; CDR2 reads SYDVKM. V was cut by 8 bases and J by 0 bases, with 14 bases left in between. The CDR3 has 15 residues. The CDR3 nucleotides are TGTGCCAGCTCCGGCGGAACCACCTCTGGAAACACCATATATTTT. It specifies CASSGGTTSGNTIYF.

The V and J genes are TRBV7-2 and TRBJ2-5; 7 nucleotides agree with TRBD1. V shed 3 bases and J 2 bases; nucleotides not matched to a gene: 0. CDR1 is SGHTA and CDR2 is FQGNSA in the germline V gene. The CDR3 is 13 residues long. Written as DNA, the CDR3 is TGTGCCAGCAGCTTGGGACAGCAAGAGACCCAGTACTTC. It specifies CASSLGQQETQYF.

This rearrangement joins TRBV6-5 to TRBJ2-3; 9 positions agree with TRBD2. The CDR3 is 14 residues long. Trimming took 10 bases from V and 5 from J; bases not matched to a gene: 10. Germline V lookup: CDR1 MNHEY, CDR2 SVGAGI. As DNA, the CDR3 is TGTGCCACCGGGGGCGGGAGGGCGGGAGATACGCAGTATTTT. Residues: CATGGGRAGDTQYF.

The chain is built from TRBV10-3 and TRBJ2-7; 9 nucleotides match TRBD2. This CDR3 is 15 amino acids long. The V and J ends lost 6 bases and 6 bases, in that order; junction bases with no gene match: 12. Germline CDR1 and CDR2: ENHRY and SYGVKD. The CDR3 DNA is TGTGCCATCAGCCCCAATAGCGGGAGTTCAGTCGAGCAGTACTTC. Translation: CAISPNSGSSVEQYF.

CDR3 in DNA: TGTGCCAGCAGCTTGGGACTAGCGGGAGTATACAATGAGCAGTTCTTC. This translates into CASSLGLAGVYNEQFF. The chain employs TRBV5-6 and TRBJ2-1; TRBD2 matches at 12 bases. The germline V gene has CDR1 SGHDT and CDR2 YYEEEE. V lost 0 bases and J lost 4; bases outside the gene matches: 2. The CDR3 spans 16 residues.

J is TRBJ2-7 and V is TRBV9; 9 positions agree with TRBD2. With 0 bases clipped from V and 3 bases from J, the junction kept 7 bases outside the gene matches. The germline V gene encodes CDR1 SGDLS and CDR2 YYNGEE. The CDR3 totals 16 residues. The CDR3 is CASSVDRLAELYEQYF. CDR3 DNA sequence: TGTGCCAGCAGCGTAGATAGACTAGCGGAACTCTACGAGCAGTACTTC.

The J gene is TRBJ2-7, the V gene TRBV19, with D tentatively TRBD2 (6 bases). The CDR3 is 15 amino acids. Germline V gene sequence: CDR1 LNHDA, CDR2 SQIVND (reference sequence). Trimming took 6 bases from V and 1 from J, leaving 16 bases between them. The CDR3 nucleotides are TGTGCCAGTAGCAGTCCGGGGGACGCATCCTACGAGCAGTACTTC. It codes for CASSSPGDASYEQYF. The whole variable domain, filled in from reference TRBV19 and TRBJ2-7, reads DGGITQSPKYLFRKEGQNVTLSCEQNLNHDAMYWYRQDPGQGLRLIYYSQIVNDFQKGDIAEGYSVSREKKESFPLTVTSAQKNPTAFYLCASSSPGDASYEQYFGPGTRLTVT.

This rearrangement joins TRBV28 to TRBJ2-7, with 7 bases that match TRBD1. V shed 5 bases, J shed 2 bases, and the junction held 6 bases outside the gene matches. This CDR3 has 14 amino acids. CDR1 is MDHEN and CDR2 is SYDVKM in the germline V gene. The CDR3 sequence: CASSQQGPPYEQYF. The CDR3 DNA reads as TGTGCCAGCAGTCAACAGGGGCCTCCCTACGAGCAGTACTTC.